This T cell receptor beta chain was observed in a study of cytomegalovirus exposure and HLA in healthy donors. Worth noting for this clone: Antigen specificity is unknown.

Researchers ran the PCR with 60 Vbeta and 13 Jbeta primers. Measured with immunoSEQ multiplex PCR; TCRdb has only the in-frame clones, and not every one. The table has some 93,000 clones, 82% seen once. General study points: Some public TCRs appeared in many individuals, while most sequences were rare. CMV serostatus was the only immune exposure information that was available.

The CDR3 consists of 15 residues. The clonotype was recovered from a man aged 50-60 years in good health and CMV-seronegative. This chain links TRBV21-1 with TRBJ2-6; TRBD1 reflects the table's D call only, with no check against the DNA. TRBV21-1 is a pseudogene locus. The sequenced sample was PBMCs. The CDR3 protein is CASSNRISGANVLTF. The CDR3 nucleotides read TGTGCCAGCAGCAACAGGATCTCTGGGGCCAACGTCCTGACTTTC.